Described below is a single TCR beta chain sequence and its context. Its antigen remains undetermined. Per-nucleotide qualities are absent, and no much larger clonotype sits a single base away. The sample belongs to a study of follicular helper T cells after annual influenza vaccination (dated by TCRdb to the late 2010s). For context, the study as a whole: After each seasonal influenza vaccination, blood was collected on days 0, 7 and 28. The 2015 samples were processed right after collection, while the 2013-2014 samples were cryopreserved. To study recall of cTfh clones, some subjects were followed across successive annual vaccinations spanning the 2013-2014, 2014-2015 and 2015-2016 seasons. Six subjects had multi-year samples: four covered two vaccination seasons and two covered three seasons. One week after vaccination, a second recruited cohort of roughly 12 subjects (Table S1) displayed a similar ICOS+CD38+ cTfh response.

V drops 5 bases and J drops 1 base, leaving 9 bases in between. The CDR3 sequence holds 13 residues, the cysteine and phenylalanine included. Kept here is only the CDR3 DNA, which spans 39 bases and is read in frame from base 1. Taken from the germline V gene, the CDR1 and CDR2 loops are SNHLY and FYNNEI. Broader findings and caveats from the paper: Successive annual vaccinations recalled a recurrent oligoclonal ICOS+CD38+ cTfh response that contained tetramer and AIM influenza-specific clonotypes. ICOS+CD38+ cTfh clonality correlated with the frequency of that population, and its change correlated with the change in circulating plasmablast frequency. Day 7 ICOS+CD38+ clones were most often found later in ICOS-CD38- cTfh, suggesting that subset may serve as a memory reservoir. Because only roughly 9.5-20% of the analyzed cells gave productive TCRB sequences, there was no way to sample rare clonotypes. Undersampling of the much larger non-cTfh compartments could not be excluded when assessing influenza clone enrichment.

To prepare the library, the immunoSEQ multiplex PCR assay was applied. Adaptive Biotechnologies handled the TCRB amplification, library preparation, sequencing and preliminary bioinformatics at Survey level resolution. In the source study's methods: Clonality was calculated in R as 1 minus normalized Shannon entropy, and the Gini index was computed with the R package ineq. Overlap score was defined as the summed counts of shared sequences divided by the total counts of all sequences in both compared samples. The significance of shared clonotypes was tested with Fisher's exact test, assuming a theoretical repertoire of 10^7 TCRB sequences. Sourced from immuneACCESS, this table was stored by TCRdb with only in-frame sequences that have V and J called. A share of the clones is absent; for the studies checked, an unresolved V gene accounts for under half, and the remainder has no known explanation. The DNA gave D and trimming, while V, J and clone size come from that table. This sample lists about 14,000 clones; 75% to 80% were detected once. The ten largest clones add up to 0.44% of the sample.

According to the study, the label for this sample's time point signals: 2015-2016 season, pre-vaccination. Adults were given seasonal inactivated influenza vaccine (Fluvarix), and sorted blood CD4 subsets were followed by TCRB sequencing before and after vaccination. To be eligible, subjects had to live in the community and must not have received influenza vaccine in the previous 6 months. Exclusions included influenza vaccine contraindications, substance abuse, HIV/AIDS, active malignancy, immunomodulatory medication and active illness such as respiratory infection. Per time point, between 40 and 100 mL of blood was sampled. PBMC were isolated using Ficoll-Paque PLUS or SepMate separation. CXCR5- memory CD4 T cells were sorted as a comparison non-Tfh subset. Cell subsets were sorted from PBMC on a BD FACS Aria before DNA extraction.

This clonotype originated in an adult who received the influenza vaccine. Recombination linked TRBV2 to TRBJ2-7, and perhaps TRBD1 as D gene, on 6 matching bases. The source was CXCR5- memory CD4+ T cells sorted from blood, collected on the day of influenza vaccination. The sample's cell subset or site label is to be understood as: CXCR5- memory CD4 T cells. The nucleotide sequence is TGTGCCAGCAGTAAAGGACAGTCCTACGAGCAGTACTTC. Its product reads: CASSKGQSYEQYF.